The 14 T cell receptor beta chains in this list originate from one sample, sequenced in a study of T cell responses to AZD1222 COVID-19 vaccine. Assay: immunoSEQ multiplex PCR; the TCRdb copy retains only in-frame clones and omits some. Among some 200,000 clones listed, roughly 92% were seen once. Source: peripheral blood, taken 28 days after the second AZD1222 dose. These receptors all come from an adult who received the AZD1222 COVID-19 vaccine.

The gene calls are TRBV7-9 and TRBJ2-3, with TRBD2 as a possible D gene (7 bases). Trimming stripped 2 bases from V and 8 bases from J, with 20 bases between. This CDR3 contains 16 residues. In germline, CDR1 is SEHNR, CDR2 FQNEAQ (reference sequence). The CDR3 reads CASSLNPSGGGGTQYF. DNA of the CDR3: TGTGCCAGCAGCTTAAACCCGTCGGGGGGAGGGGGTACGCAGTATTTT.

The chain is built from TRBV27 and TRBJ2-7; D ambiguous. This CDR3 has 14 amino acids. Germline loops: CDR1 MNHEY, CDR2 SMNVEV (reference sequence). V lost 2 bases and J lost 2, with 10 bases in between. This chain's CDR3 is CASSLEGNPYEQYF. Written as DNA, the CDR3 is TGTGCCAGCAGTTTAGAAGGAAACCCCTACGAGCAGTACTTC.

This clone was picked up one time. The rearrangement links TRBV10-3 to TRBJ1-5; 7 bases fit TRBD1. CDR3 length: 18 amino acids. Germline loops: CDR1 ENHRY, CDR2 SYGVKD. The ends lost 6 bases at V and 0 bases at J; junction bases unmatched: 14. CDR3 sequence (DNA): TGTGCCATCAGGGCTGGACAGGAGGGGGTTTATAGCAATCAGCCCCAGCATTTT. This gives the protein CAIRAGQEGVYSNQPQHF.

The chain links TRBV19 to TRBJ1-5; D remains unclear. Trimming removed 3 bases from V and 2 bases from J, with 14 bases in between. Looked up from germline, CDR1 is LNHDA and CDR2 is SQIVND (reference sequence). The CDR3 totals 16 residues. The CDR3 loop reads CASSMSAGKGNQPQHF. The CDR3 region has the DNA TGTGCCAGTAGTATGAGCGCGGGTAAAGGCAATCAGCCCCAGCATTTT.

V is TRBV18 and J is TRBJ1-1; D not resolved. CDR3 length: 14 amino acids. Germline V gives CDR1 KGHSH, CDR2 LQKENI. Trimming shortened V by 4 bases and J by 1 base, and 10 bases separated the two germline ends. The CDR3 nucleotides are TGTGCCAGCTCACTAAACGGTGAGAACACTGAAGCTTTCTTT. Its translation is CASSLNGENTEAFF. Complete variable domain (other parts from reference TRBV18 and TRBJ1-1): NAGVMQNPRHLVRRRGQEARLRCSPMKGHSHVYWYRQLPEEGLKFMVYLQKENIIDESGMPKERFSAEFPKEGPSILRIQQVVRGDSAAYFCASSLNGENTEAFFGQGTRLTVV.

This clone was detected once. V and J are TRBV27 and TRBJ1-1; no definite D call. The V gene lost 2 bases and the J gene lost 5 bases, with 12 bases spanning the gap. This CDR3 has 14 residues. Germline V CDR1 and CDR2: MNHEY, SMNVEV (reference sequence). The CDR3 reads CASSLMVSATEAFF. CDR3 nucleotides: TGTGCCAGCAGTTTAATGGTCTCGGCGACTGAAGCTTTCTTT.

The chain recombines TRBV5-1 with TRBJ2-1; 15 bases are a match to TRBD2. The germline V gene encodes CDR1 SGHRS and CDR2 YFSETQ. This CDR3 comprises 18 residues. The V segment lost 4 bases and the J segment 2 bases; nucleotides outside the gene matches: 7. CDR3 nucleotide sequence: TGCGCCAGCAGCCCCGGGACTAGCGGGGGGTGGACCTACAATGAGCAGTTCTTC. As protein: CASSPGTSGGWTYNEQFF.

V is TRBV11-2 and J is TRBJ1-3; weak D call: TRBD1 (5 bases). CDR1 is SGHAT, CDR2 FQNNGV, per germline. V gave up 6 bases and J gave up 1 base, with 22 bases separating them. CDR3 length: 18 residues. CDR3 nucleotides: TGTGCCAGCAGTCGGCCCCCCGGGACCACTATTTCTGGAAACACCATATATTTT. Translation: CASSRPPGTTISGNTIYF. Full variable domain (rest looked up from reference TRBV11-2 and TRBJ1-3): EAGVAQSPRYKIIEKRQSVAFWCNPISGHATLYWYQQILGQGPKLLIQFQNNGVVDDSQLPKDRFSAERLKGVDSTLKIQPAKLEDSAVYLCASSRPPGTTISGNTIYFGEGSWLTVV.

The V call is TRBV5-1, the J call TRBJ2-1; TRBD1 agrees at 9 bases. V was pared by 4 bases and J by 7 bases, with 12 bases of the junction left unmatched. Germline CDR1 SGHRS, CDR2 YFSETQ. The CDR3 covers 16 residues. The chain's CDR3 is CASSTIDRGSVNEQFF. The CDR3 DNA is TGCGCCAGCAGCACAATCGACAGGGGGTCCGTAAATGAGCAGTTCTTC.

The V call is TRBV5-6, the J call TRBJ1-1, with TRBD1 identical over 7 bases. This CDR3 region has 14 residues. The ends lost 4 bases at V and 0 bases at J; junction bases unmatched: 3. Germline assignment: CDR1 SGHDT and CDR2 YYEEEE. Here the CDR3 reads CASSPGGLNTEAFF. CDR3 coding DNA: TGTGCCAGCAGCCCAGGGGGGTTGAACACTGAAGCTTTCTTT.

CDR3 nucleotide sequence: TGTGCCATCAGTGAGCCAGGGAGGGGGCTTAATTCACCCCTCCACTTT. This sequence encodes CAISEPGRGLNSPLHF. The chain carries TRBV10-3 and TRBJ1-6; 7 bases are shared with TRBD1. The CDR3 has 16 amino acids. The germline gives CDR1 ENHRY, CDR2 SYGVKD. The ends lost 2 bases at V and 6 bases at J; junction bases unmatched: 7.

For this clone: Other DNA sequences in the sample encode the same CDR3. This chain links TRBV7-2 with TRBJ2-7; no clear D. This CDR3 is built from 11 residues. Per the germline V gene, CDR1 is SGHTA and CDR2 is FQGNSA. Trimming pared 5 bases from V and 1 base from J, leaving 3 bases between. The CDR3 DNA sequence: TGTGCCAGCAGCCCATCCTACGAGCAGTACTTC. Its translation: CASSPSYEQYF.

J is TRBJ1-1 and V is TRBV9; perhaps TRBD1 as D (5 bases). Germline CDR1 reads SGDLS; CDR2 reads YYNGEE. This CDR3 region has 13 residues. The V gene lost 0 bases and the J gene lost 6 bases, with 9 bases spanning the gap. CDR3 bases: TGTGCCAGCAGCGTAGAGAGGGACGCTGAAGCTTTCTTT. It codes for CASSVERDAEAFF.

This clone came up a few times. The chain uses TRBV23-1 and TRBJ1-1; D is perhaps TRBD1 (5 bases). TRBV23-1 is reported as an ORF; its role is uncertain. This CDR3 is 12 amino acids long. V lost 2 bases, J lost 4 bases, and 5 bases lay in between. CDR3 nucleotide sequence: TGCGCCAGCAGTCAACAGGGCACTGAAGCTTTCTTT. This encodes CASSQQGTEAFF.